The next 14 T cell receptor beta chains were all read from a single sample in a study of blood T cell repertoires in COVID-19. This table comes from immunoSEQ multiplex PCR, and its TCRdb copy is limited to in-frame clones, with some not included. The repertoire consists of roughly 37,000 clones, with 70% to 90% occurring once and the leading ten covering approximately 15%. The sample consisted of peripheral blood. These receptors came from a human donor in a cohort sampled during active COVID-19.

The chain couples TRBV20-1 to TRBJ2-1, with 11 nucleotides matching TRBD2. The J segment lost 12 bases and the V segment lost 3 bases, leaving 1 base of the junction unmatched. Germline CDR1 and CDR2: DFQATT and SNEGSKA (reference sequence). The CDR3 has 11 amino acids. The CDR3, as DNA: TGCAGTGCTAGGCTAGCGGGGGGGCAGTTCTTC. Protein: CSARLAGGQFF.

CDR3 protein: CASSLGQGVTNEKLFF. Written as DNA, the CDR3 is TGTGCCAGCAGCTTGGGACAGGGAGTAACTAATGAAAAACTGTTTTTT. The chain combines TRBV5-8 with TRBJ1-4; 7 bases map to TRBD1. The CDR3 contains 16 residues. Germline V gene lookup returns CDR1 SGHTS and CDR2 YDEGEE. The V and J ends lost 0 bases and 1 base, in that order; junction bases with no gene match: 3.

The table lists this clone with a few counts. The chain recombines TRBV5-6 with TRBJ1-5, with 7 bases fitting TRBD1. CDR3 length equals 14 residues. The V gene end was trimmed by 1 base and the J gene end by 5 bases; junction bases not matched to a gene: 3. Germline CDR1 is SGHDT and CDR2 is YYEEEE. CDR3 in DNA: TGTGCCAGCAGCTTGTTCAGGGGGGATCAGCCCCAGCATTTT. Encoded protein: CASSLFRGDQPQHF.

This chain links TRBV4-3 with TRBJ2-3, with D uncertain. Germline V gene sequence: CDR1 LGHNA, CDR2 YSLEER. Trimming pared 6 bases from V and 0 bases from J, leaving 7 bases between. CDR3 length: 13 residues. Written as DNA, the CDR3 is TGCGCCAGCAGGGAGCTAAGCACAGATACGCAGTATTTT. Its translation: CASRELSTDTQYF.

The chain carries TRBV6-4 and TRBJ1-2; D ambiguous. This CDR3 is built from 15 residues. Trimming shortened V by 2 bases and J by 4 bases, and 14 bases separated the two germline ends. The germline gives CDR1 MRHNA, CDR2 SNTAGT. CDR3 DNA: TGTGCCAGCAGTGACGCCCCCGGACTATTCTATGGCTACACCTTC. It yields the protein CASSDAPGLFYGYTF.

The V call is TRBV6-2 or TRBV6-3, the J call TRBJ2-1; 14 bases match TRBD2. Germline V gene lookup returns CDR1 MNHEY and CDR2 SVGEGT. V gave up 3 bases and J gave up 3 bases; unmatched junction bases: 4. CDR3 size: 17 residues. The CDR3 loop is CASSYSGLAGVYNEQFF. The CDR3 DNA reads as TGTGCCAGCAGTTATTCGGGACTAGCGGGGGTCTACAATGAGCAGTTCTTC.

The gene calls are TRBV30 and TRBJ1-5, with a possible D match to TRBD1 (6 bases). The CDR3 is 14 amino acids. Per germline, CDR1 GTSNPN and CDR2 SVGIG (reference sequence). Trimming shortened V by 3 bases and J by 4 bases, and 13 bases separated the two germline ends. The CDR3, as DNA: TGTGCCTGGAGCGGAGGACAGCAAAATCAGCCCCAGCATTTT. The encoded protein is CAWSGGQQNQPQHF.

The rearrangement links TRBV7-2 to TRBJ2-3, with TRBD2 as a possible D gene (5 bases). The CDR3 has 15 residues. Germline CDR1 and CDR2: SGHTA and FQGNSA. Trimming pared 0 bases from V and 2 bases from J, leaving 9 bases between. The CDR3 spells CASSLAPGITDTQYF. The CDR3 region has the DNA TGTGCCAGCAGCTTAGCTCCGGGGATCACAGATACGCAGTATTTT.

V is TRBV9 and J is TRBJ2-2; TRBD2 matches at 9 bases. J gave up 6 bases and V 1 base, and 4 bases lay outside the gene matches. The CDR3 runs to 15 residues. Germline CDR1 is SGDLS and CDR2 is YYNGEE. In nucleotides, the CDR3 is TGTGCCAGCAGCGTACTAGCGGGACGGGCCGGGGAGCTGTTTTTT. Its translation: CASSVLAGRAGELFF.

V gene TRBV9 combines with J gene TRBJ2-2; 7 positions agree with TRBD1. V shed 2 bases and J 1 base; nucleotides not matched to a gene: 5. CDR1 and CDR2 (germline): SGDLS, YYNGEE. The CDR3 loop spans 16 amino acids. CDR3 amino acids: CASSVPGQKNTGELFF. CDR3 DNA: TGTGCCAGCAGCGTCCCGGGACAGAAGAACACCGGGGAGCTGTTTTTT. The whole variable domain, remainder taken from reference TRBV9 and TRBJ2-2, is DSGVTQTPKHLITATGQRVTLRCSPRSGDLSVYWYQQSLDQGLQFLIQYYNGEERAKGNILERFSAQQFPDLHSELNLSSLELGDSALYFCASSVPGQKNTGELFFGEGSRLTVL.

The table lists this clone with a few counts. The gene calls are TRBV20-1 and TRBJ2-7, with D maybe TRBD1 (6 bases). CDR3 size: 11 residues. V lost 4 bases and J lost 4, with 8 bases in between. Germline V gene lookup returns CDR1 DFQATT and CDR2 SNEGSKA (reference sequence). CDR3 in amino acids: CSANRAYEQYF. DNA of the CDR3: TGCAGTGCTAACAGGGCATACGAGCAGTACTTC.

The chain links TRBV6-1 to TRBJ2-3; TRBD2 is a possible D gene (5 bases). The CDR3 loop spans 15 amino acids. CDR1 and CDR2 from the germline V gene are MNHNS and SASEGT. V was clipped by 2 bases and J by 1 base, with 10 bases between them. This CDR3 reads CASSERVGGTDTQYF. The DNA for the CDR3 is TGTGCCAGCAGTGAACGGGTGGGAGGCACAGATACGCAGTATTTT.

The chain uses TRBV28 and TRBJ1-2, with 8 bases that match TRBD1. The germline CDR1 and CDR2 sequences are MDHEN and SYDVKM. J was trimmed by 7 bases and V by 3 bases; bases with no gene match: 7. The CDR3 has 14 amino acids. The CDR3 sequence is CASSFQDREAGYTF. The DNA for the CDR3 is TGTGCCAGCAGTTTTCAGGACAGGGAAGCTGGCTACACCTTC.

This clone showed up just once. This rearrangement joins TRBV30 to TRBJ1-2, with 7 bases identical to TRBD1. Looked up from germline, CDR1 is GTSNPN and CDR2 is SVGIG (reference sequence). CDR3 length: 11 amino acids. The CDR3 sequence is CAQGEAYGYTF. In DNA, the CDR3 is TGTGCGCAGGGGGAGGCCTATGGCTACACCTTC.